The clone carrying this TCR beta chain showed up many times. This entry belongs to a study of CD8 T cells in ankylosing spondylitis. The CDR3 is made up of 15 amino acids. Unmatched junction bases numbered 5, after V lost 3 bases and J lost 6 bases. Germline V gene data show CDR1 as SGHAT and CDR2 as FQNNGV. TCRdb itself ran the 5' RACE reads through MiXCR, one entry per CDR3 protein. The data contain tens of thousands of distinct CDR3 sequences, approximately 6% of them seen just once; the ten biggest clones take up about 12%. The receptor comes from a male donor with ankylosing spondylitis or in good health (not recorded which). The V gene is TRBV11-2, the J gene TRBJ1-4; 9 nucleotides match TRBD1. The sequenced sample was blood, either unsorted or a sorted T cell fraction (not recorded which). The CDR3 loop is CASSFLTGGDEKLFF. Written as DNA, the CDR3 is TGTGCCAGCAGCTTCCTAACAGGGGGCGATGAAAAACTGTTTTTT.